This T cell receptor beta chain was captured in a study of beta chain features in type 1 diabetes. Every bit of the isolated RNA underwent reverse transcription, so sequencing read expressed TCRB transcripts. This table comes from immunoSEQ multiplex PCR, and its TCRdb copy is limited to in-frame clones, with some not included. Of hundreds of thousands of clones listed, under 15% were seen once; the top ten hold 0.022%. The study's findings and limits: Among all four CD4+ subsets, Type 1 diabetes patients had TCRB CDR3s that were moderately but significantly shorter. High-TCR-expressing cells could be over-represented by cDNA sequencing.

As concerns this clone: As yet, its antigen is unknown.

Each population that was sorted was more than 95% pure. Sequencing was carried out using naive CD4+ T cells from blood. This TCR was sampled from a man younger than 30 with type 1 diabetes.

The CDR3 protein is CASRQGSYNSPLHF. As DNA, the CDR3 is TGTGCCAGCAGACAGGGCTCCTATAATTCACCCCTCCACTTT. The rearrangement links TRBV28 to TRBJ1-6; TRBD1 is a possible D gene (6 bases). CDR3 length: 14 amino acids. The V gene's germline CDR1 is MDHEN and CDR2 SYDVKM. The V and J ends lost 6 bases and 0 bases respectively, with 6 bases between them.